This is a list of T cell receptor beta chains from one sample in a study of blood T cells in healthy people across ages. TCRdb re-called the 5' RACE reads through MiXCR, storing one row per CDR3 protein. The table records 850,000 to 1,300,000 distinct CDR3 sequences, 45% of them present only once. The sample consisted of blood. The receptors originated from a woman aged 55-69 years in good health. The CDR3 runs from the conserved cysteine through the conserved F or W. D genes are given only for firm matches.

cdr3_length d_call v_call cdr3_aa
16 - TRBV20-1 CSASFGLRGVQETQYF
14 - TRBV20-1 CSARGGQGQNEAFF
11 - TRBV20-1 CSAPRGYEQYF
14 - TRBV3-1 CASSPPRELQTQYF
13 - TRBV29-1 CSVQEALQESQYF
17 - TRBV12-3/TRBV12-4 CASKSFRDEQSTDTQYF
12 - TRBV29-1 CSVIFALGEQYF
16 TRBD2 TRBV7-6 CASSLDGTSVRDTQYF
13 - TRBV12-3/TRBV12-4 CASSFEGTTEAFF
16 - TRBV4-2 CASSQGHGTPSGEQFF
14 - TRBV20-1 CSAIRGARAYEQYF
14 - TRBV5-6 CASSSQANQETQYF
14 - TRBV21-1 CASSRRLSEETHYF
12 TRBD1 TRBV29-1 CSVLDRGTGYTF
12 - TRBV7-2 CASSSTGYEQYF
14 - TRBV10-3 CATAGQPSTDTQYF
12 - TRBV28 CACSTNRNIQYF
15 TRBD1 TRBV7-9 CGSSSGTGGRNEQYF
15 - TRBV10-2 CASSGSWRNPETQYF
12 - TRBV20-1 CSAHQGNFGYTF
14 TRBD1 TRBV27 CASRTTGRSYEQYF
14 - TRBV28 CASYEDGSNSPPHF
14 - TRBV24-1 CATSDPGHKNTQYF
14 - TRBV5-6 CASSLSGFPGELFF
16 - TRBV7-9 CASSAKSGAGIETQHF
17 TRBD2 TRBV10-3 CAISESGTSGTYNEQFF